In its sample, the clone carrying this T cell receptor (beta chain) was seen a few times. This specimen comes from a study of response to subunit inactivated influenza vaccine. This CDR3 contains 14 residues. V was shortened by 1 base and J by 3 bases, with 7 bases between the two germline ends. Germline CDR1 and CDR2: SGHVS and FQNEAQ. TCRdb redid the calling of the RT-PCR reads with MiXCR, one entry per CDR3 protein. The data contain 650,000 or so distinct CDR3 sequences, 14% of them singletons. This chain connects TRBV7-8 to TRBJ1-5, with D hard to call. The sequence came from a man in his forties or fifties who received an inactivated influenza vaccine. The sample in question was PBMCs from blood, obtained 14 to 15 days before vaccination. The CDR3 here is CASSLVVLNQPQHF. DNA for the CDR3: TGTGCCAGCAGCTTAGTAGTTCTCAATCAGCCCCAGCATTTT.